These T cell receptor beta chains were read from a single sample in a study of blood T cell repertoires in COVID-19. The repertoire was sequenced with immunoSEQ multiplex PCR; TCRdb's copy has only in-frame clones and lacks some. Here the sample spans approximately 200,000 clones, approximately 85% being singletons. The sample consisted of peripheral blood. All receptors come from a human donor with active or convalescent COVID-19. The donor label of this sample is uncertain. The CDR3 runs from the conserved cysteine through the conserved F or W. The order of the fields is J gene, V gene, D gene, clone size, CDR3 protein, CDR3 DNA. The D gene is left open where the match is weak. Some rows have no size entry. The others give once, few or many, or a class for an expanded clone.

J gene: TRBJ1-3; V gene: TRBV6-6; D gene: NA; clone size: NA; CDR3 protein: CASKGEGRLSGNTIYF; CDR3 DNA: TGTGCCAGCAAAGGGGAGGGCAGGCTCTCTGGAAACACCATATATTTT
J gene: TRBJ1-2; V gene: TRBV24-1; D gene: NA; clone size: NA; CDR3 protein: CATSGQNNYGYTF; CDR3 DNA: TGTGCCACCAGCGGACAGAATAACTATGGCTACACCTTC
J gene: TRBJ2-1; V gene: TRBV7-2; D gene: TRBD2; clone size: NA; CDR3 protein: CASSLVGWGLANNEQFF; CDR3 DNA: TGTGCCAGCAGCTTAGTCGGTTGGGGACTAGCTAACAATGAGCAGTTCTTC
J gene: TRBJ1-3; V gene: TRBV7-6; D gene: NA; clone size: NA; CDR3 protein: CASSLTSGPSSGNTIYF; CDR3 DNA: TGTGCCAGCAGCTTAACTAGTGGGCCAAGCTCTGGAAACACCATATATTTT
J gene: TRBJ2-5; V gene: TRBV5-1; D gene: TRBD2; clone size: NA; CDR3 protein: CASSLGIGLAGGETQYF; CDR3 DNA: TGCGCCAGCAGCTTGGGAATAGGACTAGCGGGGGGCGAGACCCAGTACTTC
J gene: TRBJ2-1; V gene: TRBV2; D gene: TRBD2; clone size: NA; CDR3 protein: CASSEWEGQNEQFF; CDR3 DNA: TGTGCCAGCAGTGAGTGGGAGGGCCAGAATGAGCAGTTCTTC
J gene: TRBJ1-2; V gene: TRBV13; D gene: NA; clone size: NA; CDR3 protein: CASSFSGGPYGYTF; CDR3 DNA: TGTGCCAGCAGCTTCTCGGGGGGTCCCTATGGCTACACCTTC
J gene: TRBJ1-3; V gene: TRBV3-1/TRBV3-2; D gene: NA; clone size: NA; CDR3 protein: CASSQDNGNTIYF; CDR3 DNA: TGTGCCAGCAGCCAAGACAATGGAAACACCATATATTTT
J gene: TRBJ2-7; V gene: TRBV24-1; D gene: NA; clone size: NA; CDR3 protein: CATSAGQPPYEQYF; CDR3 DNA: TGTGCCACCAGTGCCGGACAGCCACCCTACGAGCAGTACTTC
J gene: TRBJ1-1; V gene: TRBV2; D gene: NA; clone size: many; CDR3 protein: CASSRGEGTEAFF; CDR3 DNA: TGTGCCAGCAGCCGCGGCGAGGGCACTGAAGCTTTCTTT
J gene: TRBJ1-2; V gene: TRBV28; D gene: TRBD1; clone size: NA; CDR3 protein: CASSSGQGGSYTF; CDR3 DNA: TGTGCCAGCAGTTCGGGACAGGGCGGTAGCTACACCTTC
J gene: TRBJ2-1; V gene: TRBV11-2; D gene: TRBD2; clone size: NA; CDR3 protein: CASSFQGTSGRANEQFF; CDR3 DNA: TGTGCCAGCAGCTTCCAGGGGACTAGCGGGAGGGCCAATGAGCAGTTCTTC
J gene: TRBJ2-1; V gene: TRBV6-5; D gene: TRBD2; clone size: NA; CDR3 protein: CASSRTSGGYNEQFF; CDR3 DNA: TGTGCCAGCAGCCGGACTAGCGGGGGCTACAATGAGCAGTTCTTC
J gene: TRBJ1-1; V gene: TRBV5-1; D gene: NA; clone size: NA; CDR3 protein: CASSLGSGRNTEAFF; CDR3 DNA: TGCGCCAGCAGCCTGGGCTCGGGGAGGAACACTGAAGCTTTCTTT
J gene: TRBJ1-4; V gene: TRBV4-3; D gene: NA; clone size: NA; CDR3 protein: CASSQDFKGGDEKLFF; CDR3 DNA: TGCGCCAGCAGCCAAGATTTTAAGGGAGGGGATGAAAAACTGTTTTTT
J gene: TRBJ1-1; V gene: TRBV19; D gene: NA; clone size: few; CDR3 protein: CAVRGLNTEAFF; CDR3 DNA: TGTGCCGTGCGAGGGCTGAACACTGAAGCTTTCTTT
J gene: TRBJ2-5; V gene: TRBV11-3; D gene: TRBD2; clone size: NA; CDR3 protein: CASSWGGPQYF; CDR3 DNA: TGTGCCAGCAGCTGGGGAGGGCCCCAGTACTTC
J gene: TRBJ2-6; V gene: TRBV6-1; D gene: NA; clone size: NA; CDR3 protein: CASSEVRPAKSGANVLTF; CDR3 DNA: TGTGCCAGCAGTGAAGTTCGGCCAGCGAAGTCTGGGGCCAACGTCCTGACTTTC
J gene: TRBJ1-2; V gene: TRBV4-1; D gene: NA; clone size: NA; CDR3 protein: CASSQDLVGAGTYGYTF; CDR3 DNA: TGCGCCAGCAGCCAAGATTTGGTGGGGGCGGGTACGTATGGCTACACCTTC
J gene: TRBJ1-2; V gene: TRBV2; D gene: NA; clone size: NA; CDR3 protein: CASRGASGYGYTF; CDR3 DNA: TGTGCCAGCAGGGGGGCGTCTGGCTATGGCTACACCTTC